Described below is a single T cell receptor beta chain sequence and its context. This entry is derived from a study of shared clonotypes between healthy human individuals. CDR3 length: 14 amino acids. Trimming took 5 bases from V and 3 from J; bases not matched to a gene: 1. Germline loops: CDR1 GTSNPN, CDR2 SVGIG (reference sequence). This table comes from immunoSEQ multiplex PCR, and its TCRdb copy is limited to in-frame clones, with some not included. Here the sample spans about 2 million clones, over 85% being singletons. The sequenced sample consisted of naive CD4+ T cells sorted from blood. The subset here: CD45RA+ positively selected. The V call is TRBV30, the J call TRBJ2-1; 13 nucleotides agree with TRBD2. This receptor was identified in a man younger than 35 in good health. CDR3 DNA sequence: TGTGCCTGGGGACTAGCGGGGGTCTACAATGAGCAGTTCTTC. Translation: CAWGLAGVYNEQFF.